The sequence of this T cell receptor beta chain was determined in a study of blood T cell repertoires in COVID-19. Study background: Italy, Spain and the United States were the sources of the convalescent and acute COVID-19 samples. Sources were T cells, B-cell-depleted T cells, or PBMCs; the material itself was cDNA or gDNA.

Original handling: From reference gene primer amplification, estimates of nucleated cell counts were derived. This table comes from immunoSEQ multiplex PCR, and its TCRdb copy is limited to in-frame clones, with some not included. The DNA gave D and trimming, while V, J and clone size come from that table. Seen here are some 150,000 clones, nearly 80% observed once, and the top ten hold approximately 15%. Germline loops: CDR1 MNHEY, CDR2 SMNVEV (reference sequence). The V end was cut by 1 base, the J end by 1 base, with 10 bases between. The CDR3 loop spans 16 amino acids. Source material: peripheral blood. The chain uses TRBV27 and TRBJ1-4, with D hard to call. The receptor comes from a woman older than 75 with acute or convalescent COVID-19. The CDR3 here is CASSLYPIQTNEKLFF. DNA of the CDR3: TGTGCCAGCAGTTTATACCCGATACAAACTAATGAAAAACTGTTTTTT.